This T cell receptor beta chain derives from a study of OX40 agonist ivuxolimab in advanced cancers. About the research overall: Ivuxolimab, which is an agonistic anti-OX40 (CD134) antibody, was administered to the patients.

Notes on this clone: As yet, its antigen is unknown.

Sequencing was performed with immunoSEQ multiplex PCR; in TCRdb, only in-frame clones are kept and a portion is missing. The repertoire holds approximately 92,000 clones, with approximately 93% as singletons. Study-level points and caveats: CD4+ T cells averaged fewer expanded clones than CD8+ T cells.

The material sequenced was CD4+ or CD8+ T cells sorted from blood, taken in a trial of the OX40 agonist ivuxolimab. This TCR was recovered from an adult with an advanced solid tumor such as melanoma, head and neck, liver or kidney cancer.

CDR3 sequence reads: CASIVGTGDQPQHF. CDR3 nucleotides: TGTGCCAGTATCGTTGGGACAGGGGATCAGCCCCAGCATTTT. J is TRBJ1-5 and V is TRBV19; 10 nucleotides agree with TRBD1. The length of the CDR3 is 14 residues. CDR1 is LNHDA, CDR2 SQIVND, per germline (reference sequence). The trim removed 7 bases at V and 5 bases at J, leaving 5 bases unmatched.